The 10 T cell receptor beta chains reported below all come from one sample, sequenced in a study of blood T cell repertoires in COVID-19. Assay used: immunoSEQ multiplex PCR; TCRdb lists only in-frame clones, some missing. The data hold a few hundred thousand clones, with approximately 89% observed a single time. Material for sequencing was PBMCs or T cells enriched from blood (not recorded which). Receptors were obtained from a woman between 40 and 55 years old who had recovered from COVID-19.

The DNA for the CDR3 is TGTGCCAGCAGTTTATCTGGGACTAGCGGGTTCTACGAGCAGTACTTC. It yields the protein CASSLSGTSGFYEQYF. This chain uses TRBV27 with TRBJ2-7; 12 bases map to TRBD2. Germline V gene data show CDR1 as MNHEY and CDR2 as SMNVEV (reference sequence). The CDR3 is 16 residues long. Unmatched junction bases numbered 3, after V lost 0 bases and J lost 3 bases.

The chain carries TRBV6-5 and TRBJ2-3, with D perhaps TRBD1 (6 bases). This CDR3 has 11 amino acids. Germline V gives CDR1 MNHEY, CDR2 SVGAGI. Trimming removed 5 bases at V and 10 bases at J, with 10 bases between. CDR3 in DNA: TGTGCCAGCAGTCTAGGGGGTGCGCAGTATTTT. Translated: CASSLGGAQYF.

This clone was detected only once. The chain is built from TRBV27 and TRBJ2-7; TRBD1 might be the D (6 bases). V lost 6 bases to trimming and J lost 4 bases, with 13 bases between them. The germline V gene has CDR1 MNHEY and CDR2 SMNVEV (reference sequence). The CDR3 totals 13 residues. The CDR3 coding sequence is TGTGCCAGCAGCTTAGGGACATTTTACGAGCAGTACTTC. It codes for CASSLGTFYEQYF.

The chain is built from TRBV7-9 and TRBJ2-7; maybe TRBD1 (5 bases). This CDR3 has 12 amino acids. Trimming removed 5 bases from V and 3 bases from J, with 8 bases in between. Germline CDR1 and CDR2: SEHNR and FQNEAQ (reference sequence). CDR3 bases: TGTGCCAGCAGCGGAGACAGCTACGAGCAGTACTTC. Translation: CASSGDSYEQYF.

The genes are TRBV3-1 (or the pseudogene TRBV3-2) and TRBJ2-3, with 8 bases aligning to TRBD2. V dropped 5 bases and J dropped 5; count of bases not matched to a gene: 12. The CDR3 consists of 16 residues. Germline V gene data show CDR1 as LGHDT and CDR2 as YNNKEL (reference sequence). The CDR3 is CASSSTPGTRRDTQYF. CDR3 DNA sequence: TGTGCCAGCAGCTCGACCCCCGGGACTAGAAGAGATACGCAGTATTTT.

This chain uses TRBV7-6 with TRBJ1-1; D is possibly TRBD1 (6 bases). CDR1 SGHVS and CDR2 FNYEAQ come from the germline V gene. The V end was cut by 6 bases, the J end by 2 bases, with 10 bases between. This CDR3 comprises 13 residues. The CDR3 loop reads CASSRTANTEAFF. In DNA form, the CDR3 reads TGTGCCAGCAGTCGGACAGCTAACACTGAAGCTTTCTTT.

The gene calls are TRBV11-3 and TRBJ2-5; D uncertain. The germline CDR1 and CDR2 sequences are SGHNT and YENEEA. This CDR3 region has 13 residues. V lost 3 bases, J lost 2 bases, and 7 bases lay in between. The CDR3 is CASSLGSQETQYF. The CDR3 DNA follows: TGTGCCAGCAGCTTGGGCAGTCAAGAGACCCAGTACTTC.

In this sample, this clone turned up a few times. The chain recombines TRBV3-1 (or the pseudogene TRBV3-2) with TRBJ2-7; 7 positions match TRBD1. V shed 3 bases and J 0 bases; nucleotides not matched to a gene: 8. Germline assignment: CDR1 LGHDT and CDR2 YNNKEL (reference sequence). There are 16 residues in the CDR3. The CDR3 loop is CASSHDTGTVSYEQYF. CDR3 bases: TGTGCCAGCAGCCATGACACCGGGACAGTCTCCTACGAGCAGTACTTC.

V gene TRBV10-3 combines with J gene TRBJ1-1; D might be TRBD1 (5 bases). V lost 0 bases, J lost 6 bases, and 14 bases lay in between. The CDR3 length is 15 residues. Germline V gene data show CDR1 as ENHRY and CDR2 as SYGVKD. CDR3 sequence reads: CAISESRRQGAEAFF. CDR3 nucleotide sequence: TGTGCCATCAGTGAGTCTAGGCGGCAAGGGGCTGAAGCTTTCTTT.

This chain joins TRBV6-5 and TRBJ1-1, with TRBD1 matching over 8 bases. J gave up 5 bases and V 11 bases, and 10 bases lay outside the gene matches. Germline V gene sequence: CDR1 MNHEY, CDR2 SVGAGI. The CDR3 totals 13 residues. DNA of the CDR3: TGTGCCGCCCACCTGCAGGGGGCGACTGAAGCTTTCTTT. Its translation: CAAHLQGATEAFF.